The 28 T cell receptor beta chains listed next were all sequenced from one sample in a study of cytomegalovirus exposure and HLA in healthy donors. The primer mix had 60 Vbeta and 13 Jbeta primers. This table comes from immunoSEQ multiplex PCR, and its TCRdb copy is limited to in-frame clones, with some not included. The sample contains 150,000 to 200,000 clones, just over 75% of which appear only once. The sample consisted of PBMCs. The receptors were gathered from a woman between 25 and 40 years old in good health and CMV-seropositive.

The chain employs TRBV19 and TRBJ2-5, with D tentatively TRBD1 (5 bases). Trimming cost V 2 bases and J 1 base, with 5 bases left between them. Germline V gene sequence: CDR1 LNHDA, CDR2 SQIVND (reference sequence). The CDR3 is 13 amino acids. The CDR3 is CASSIRGQETQYF. DNA for the CDR3: TGTGCCAGTAGTATAAGGGGCCAAGAGACCCAGTACTTC.

This clone was counted a single time. This sequence joins TRBV7-2 and TRBJ1-2; no definite D call. V lost 5 bases and J 5 bases, leaving 12 bases between the germline ends. CDR1 and CDR2 (germline): SGHTA, FQGNSA. This CDR3 region has 13 residues. CDR3 sequence: CASSPLLSYGYTF. Here the CDR3 DNA reads TGTGCCAGCAGCCCCCTCCTGTCTTATGGCTACACCTTC. The full variable domain, rest sourced from reference TRBV7-2 and TRBJ1-2, is GAGVSQSPSNKVTEKGKDVELRCDPISGHTALYWYRQSLGQGLEFLIYFQGNSAPDKSGLPSDRFSAERTGGSVSTLTIQRTQQEDSAVYLCASSPLLSYGYTFGSGTRLTVV.

V gene TRBV29-1 combines with J gene TRBJ2-7, with 7 bases that match TRBD1. The CDR3 spans 15 residues. CDR1 SQVTM and CDR2 ANQGSEA come from the germline V gene. J was trimmed by 5 bases and V by 2 bases; bases with no gene match: 12. Here the CDR3 DNA reads TGCAGCGTTGAATGGGACAGTGGTATTTTTCACGAGCAGTACTTC. The encoded protein is CSVEWDSGIFHEQYF.

CDR3: CASSWEIRYEQYF. CDR3 bases: TGTGCCAGCAGCTGGGAGATCCGCTACGAGCAGTACTTC. The genes are TRBV11-2 and TRBJ2-7, with D maybe TRBD2 (5 bases). V was shortened by 4 bases and J by 3 bases, with 10 bases between the two germline ends. The CDR3 is made up of 13 amino acids. CDR1 is SGHAT, CDR2 FQNNGV, per germline. The full variable domain, rest sourced from reference TRBV11-2 and TRBJ2-7, is EAGVAQSPRYKIIEKRQSVAFWCNPISGHATLYWYQQILGQGPKLLIQFQNNGVVDDSQLPKDRFSAERLKGVDSTLKIQPAKLEDSAVYLCASSWEIRYEQYFGPGTRLTVT.

The chain links TRBV11-2 to TRBJ1-4; 8 bases agree with TRBD1. CDR3 length equals 15 residues. The V gene's germline CDR1 is SGHAT and CDR2 FQNNGV. The trim removed 5 bases at V and 3 bases at J, leaving 5 bases unmatched. CDR3 sequence reads: CASSPGQGANEKLFF. In DNA form, the CDR3 reads TGTGCCAGCAGCCCTGGACAGGGTGCTAATGAAAAACTGTTTTTT.

This chain connects TRBV6-4 to TRBJ2-1; 14 bases line up with TRBD2. The CDR3 has 17 residues. Germline V CDR1 and CDR2: MRHNA, SNTAGT. The V and J ends lost 4 bases and 7 bases, in that order; junction bases with no gene match: 9. The CDR3 sequence is CASSASWTSGGLNEQFF. The DNA of the CDR3 is TGTGCCAGCAGTGCAAGCTGGACTAGCGGGGGGCTGAATGAGCAGTTCTTC.

The chain carries TRBV27 and TRBJ2-6; D perhaps matches TRBD2 (6 bases). The CDR3 consists of 16 residues. Germline CDR1 is MNHEY and CDR2 is SMNVEV (reference sequence). Trimming left V 8 bases short and J 1 base short, with 15 bases between. CDR3 bases: TGTGCCAGCCAAGTTTATCGGGGGTCTGGGGCCAACGTCCTGACTTTC. Its protein product is CASQVYRGSGANVLTF.

The chain is built from TRBV11-3 and TRBJ2-1, with 10 bases matching TRBD2. V dropped 4 bases and J dropped 0; count of bases not matched to a gene: 0. This CDR3 is 15 amino acids long. The germline CDR1 and CDR2 sequences are SGHNT and YENEEA. CDR3 amino acids: CASSSSGSSYNEQFF. The CDR3 DNA is TGTGCCAGCAGCTCTAGCGGGAGCTCCTACAATGAGCAGTTCTTC.

This sequence joins TRBV2 and TRBJ1-6; perhaps TRBD1 as D (6 bases). The CDR3 consists of 16 residues. Germline V gives CDR1 SNHLY, CDR2 FYNNEI. The V end lost 8 bases, the J end lost 0 bases, and 14 bases lay between the germline ends. Here the CDR3 reads CASRGRGSSYNSPLHF. DNA of the CDR3: TGTGCCAGCCGCGGAAGGGGGAGCTCCTATAATTCACCCCTCCACTTT.

This chain uses TRBV4-3 with TRBJ1-4, with 8 positions matching TRBD1. This CDR3 is built from 16 residues. The germline gives CDR1 LGHNA, CDR2 YSLEER. V was pared by 0 bases and J by 6 bases, with 6 bases of the junction left unmatched. The CDR3 nucleotides are TGCGCCAGCAGCCAAGATCCCCAGGGGGCTTATGAAAAACTGTTTTTT. Protein: CASSQDPQGAYEKLFF.

The chain is built from TRBV2 and TRBJ2-1; 10 nucleotides agree with TRBD2. Unmatched junction bases numbered 3, after V lost 4 bases and J lost 6 bases. The length of the CDR3 is 14 residues. Per the germline V gene, CDR1 is SNHLY and CDR2 is FYNNEI. In nucleotides, the CDR3 is TGTGCCAGCAGTGGTAGCGGGGGGCCCAATGAGCAGTTCTTC. This translates into CASSGSGGPNEQFF.

This clone was found a few times. The gene calls are TRBV4-1 and TRBJ1-4, with a possible D match to TRBD1 (6 bases). CDR3 length equals 17 residues. V shed 2 bases and J shed 7 bases, with 20 bases lying between them. Germline lookup yields CDR1 MGHRA and CDR2 YSYEKL. CDR3 nucleotides: TGCGCCAGCAGCCAAATACTGACAGGCCCGGGGAGTGAAAAACTGTTTTTT. Translating gives CASSQILTGPGSEKLFF.

This clone was found a few times. The V and J genes are TRBV28 and TRBJ1-4, with a tentative D call TRBD1 (5 bases). The CDR3 sequence is 14 residues long. Germline V gene sequence: CDR1 MDHEN, CDR2 SYDVKM. V was pared by 1 base and J by 10 bases, with 13 bases between. The CDR3 sequence: CASSLLTVGGKLFF. Written as DNA, the CDR3 is TGTGCCAGCAGTTTATTGACAGTGGGAGGAAAACTGTTTTTT.

The V and J genes are TRBV11-2 and TRBJ1-2, with 9 bases lining up with TRBD1. CDR3 length equals 15 residues. Trimming took 5 bases from V and 3 from J; bases not matched to a gene: 7. Germline assignment: CDR1 SGHAT and CDR2 FQNNGV. The chain's CDR3 is CASSATTGGYYGYTF. CDR3 nucleotide sequence: TGTGCCAGCAGCGCTACCACAGGGGGCTACTATGGCTACACCTTC.

This clone was counted a few times. The chain links TRBV9 to TRBJ2-5, with D possibly being TRBD1 (5 bases). The CDR3 has 12 residues. Between the trimmed V and J ends, which lost 4 bases and 5 bases, there was a span of 9 bases. Germline-derived CDR1 and CDR2 are SGDLS and YYNGEE. This chain's CDR3 is CASSRQSETQYF. The DNA of the CDR3 is TGTGCCAGCAGCCGACAGTCGGAGACCCAGTACTTC.

The chain has TRBV5-5 and TRBJ1-3; 7 nucleotides align to TRBD1. After removal of 2 bases from V and 0 bases from J, the junction contained 5 bases not matched to a gene. The CDR3 has 16 residues. Germline CDR1 SGHKS, CDR2 YYEKEE (reference sequence). The CDR3 region is CASSFNAGGSGNTIYF. The CDR3 bases are TGTGCCAGCAGCTTTAACGCAGGGGGCTCTGGAAACACCATATATTTT.

This clone was found a few times. The chain has TRBV7-2 and TRBJ2-7; TRBD2 aligns across 7 bases. Trimming cost V 2 bases and J 2 bases; bases outside gene matches: 6. This CDR3 comprises 15 residues. CDR1 SGHTA and CDR2 FQGNSA come from the germline V gene. The DNA of the CDR3 is TGTGCCAGCAGCTTATGGCCCCGGGGGGCCTACGAGCAGTACTTC. The encoded protein is CASSLWPRGAYEQYF. Full variable domain (missing parts from reference TRBV7-2 and TRBJ2-7): GAGVSQSPSNKVTEKGKDVELRCDPISGHTALYWYRQSLGQGLEFLIYFQGNSAPDKSGLPSDRFSAERTGGSVSTLTIQRTQQEDSAVYLCASSLWPRGAYEQYFGPGTRLTVT.

The chain's CDR3 is CASSDGGDNEQFF. The CDR3, as DNA: TGTGCCAGCAGCGACGGAGGGGACAATGAGCAGTTCTTC. The gene calls are TRBV7-7 and TRBJ2-1, with D possibly matching TRBD2 (6 bases). Trimming removed 5 bases at V and 5 bases at J, with 10 bases between. The germline gives CDR1 SSHAT, CDR2 FNYEAQ (reference sequence). The CDR3 is made up of 13 amino acids.

This rearrangement joins TRBV30 to TRBJ1-4; D is perhaps TRBD1 (5 bases). Germline loops: CDR1 GTSNPN, CDR2 SVGIG (reference sequence). This CDR3 region has 13 residues. V lost 4 bases and J 0 bases, leaving 6 bases between the germline ends. The CDR3 is CAWMTATNEKLFF. DNA for the CDR3: TGTGCCTGGATGACAGCAACTAATGAAAAACTGTTTTTT. Based on the CDR3 plus reference TRBV30 and TRBJ1-4, the full variable domain is SQTIHQWPATLVQPVGSPLSLECTVEGTSNPNLYWYRQAAGRGLQLLFYSVGIGQISSEVPQNLSASRPQDRQFILSSKKLLLSDSGFYLCAWMTATNEKLFFGSGTQLSVL.

This chain joins TRBV1 and TRBJ2-7; the D call TRBD2 from the table was never checked on the DNA. TRBV1 is deemed a pseudogene. The CDR3 consists of 18 residues. CDR3 in amino acids: CTSSLRGLAGGRDYEQYF. The DNA of the CDR3 is TGCACCAGCAGCCTAAGGGGACTAGCGGGAGGGAGGGACTACGAGCAGTACTTC.

The CDR3 bases are TGTGCCTGGAGTGTAACAGCCCGGGATCGGAACACCATATATTTT. It encodes CAWSVTARDRNTIYF. The gene calls are TRBV30 and TRBJ1-3, with D unresolved. The germline gives CDR1 GTSNPN, CDR2 SVGIG (reference sequence). V was pared by 0 bases and J by 7 bases, with 16 bases between. The CDR3 totals 15 residues.

V is TRBV5-1 and J is TRBJ1-6; the match to TRBD1 covers 7 bases. From germline, CDR1 is SGHRS and CDR2 YFSETQ. V lost 3 bases and J lost 6; bases outside the gene matches: 3. This CDR3 spans 14 amino acids. The CDR3 loop reads CASSSGQPNSPLHF. The CDR3 bases are TGCGCCAGCAGCTCGGGACAGCCTAATTCACCCCTCCACTTT.

This clone has a single count. The rearrangement uses TRBV7-9 and TRBJ2-3; no clear D gene. The V gene's germline CDR1 is SEHNR and CDR2 FQNEAQ (reference sequence). The length of the CDR3 is 14 residues. Deletions cut 1 base from V and 4 bases from J, with 9 bases between. The CDR3: CASSLVELSDTQYF. CDR3 nucleotide sequence: TGTGCCAGCAGCTTAGTTGAGTTATCAGATACGCAGTATTTT.

This clone has only a few counts. The V call is TRBV4-1, the J call TRBJ2-3, with TRBD1 identical over 8 bases. V dropped 4 bases and J dropped 3; count of bases not matched to a gene: 9. This CDR3 comprises 16 residues. Germline loops: CDR1 MGHRA, CDR2 YSYEKL. The chain's CDR3 is CASSREQGVLTDTQYF. The CDR3 DNA sequence: TGCGCCAGCAGCCGAGAACAGGGGGTGCTAACAGATACGCAGTATTTT.

The V and J genes are TRBV30 and TRBJ1-3; TRBD1 is a possible D gene (6 bases). V was shortened by 3 bases and J by 0 bases, with 12 bases between the two germline ends. This CDR3 is built from 15 residues. In germline, CDR1 is GTSNPN, CDR2 SVGIG (reference sequence). The CDR3 spells CAWSKTGNSGNTIYF. In DNA, the CDR3 is TGTGCCTGGAGCAAAACAGGGAACTCTGGAAACACCATATATTTT.

This clone was detected once. The V and J genes are TRBV7-2 and TRBJ1-1; 8 nucleotides align to TRBD1. The germline V gene has CDR1 SGHTA and CDR2 FQGNSA. The J segment lost 1 base and the V segment lost 3 bases, leaving 4 bases of the junction unmatched. The CDR3 is 15 residues long. CDR3: CASSFQTGANTEAFF. Written as DNA, the CDR3 is TGTGCCAGCAGCTTCCAGACAGGGGCGAACACTGAAGCTTTCTTT.

The V call is TRBV9, the J call TRBJ2-5; D gene unclear. CDR1 and CDR2 from the germline V gene are SGDLS and YYNGEE. The CDR3 totals 13 residues. The V gene lost 3 bases and the J gene lost 5 bases, with 11 bases spanning the gap. The CDR3 loop is CASSASDTETQYF. The CDR3 coding sequence is TGTGCCAGCAGCGCATCCGACACGGAGACCCAGTACTTC.

The genes are TRBV6-1 and TRBJ1-4; D possibly corresponds to TRBD1 (5 bases). The CDR3 loop spans 13 amino acids. Germline CDR1 and CDR2: MNHNS and SASEGT. V lost 8 bases to trimming and J lost 5 bases, with 12 bases between them. The CDR3 here is CASAGGANEKLFF. Written as DNA, the CDR3 is TGTGCCAGCGCCGGAGGGGCAAATGAAAAACTGTTTTTT.